The 3 T cell receptor beta chains presented below share a single source sample, sequenced in a study of T cells expressing NK-cell markers. TCRdb re-called the 5' RACE reads and gives one entry per CDR3 protein, without DNA. The table for this sample gives fewer than 300,000 distinct CDR3 sequences. The sequencing input was blood T cells: a sorted CD56 or NKG2C T cell subset, CD4+ or CD8+ T cells, or bulk PBMC T cells (not recorded which). These receptors originate from a woman between 18 and 69 years old in good health.

V gene TRBV29-1 combines with J gene TRBJ2-3; absent DNA, TCRdb's TRBD2 call cannot be checked. Germline-derived CDR1 and CDR2 are SQVTM and ANQGSEA. This CDR3 is 14 amino acids long. The CDR3 reads CSVEGSGLVDTQYF.

V and J are TRBV4-3 and TRBJ2-2; TCRdb designates TRBD1, a call that cannot be tested without DNA. This CDR3 has 18 amino acids. The germline CDR1 and CDR2 sequences are LGHNA and YSLEER. CDR3 sequence: CASSHPRGQGAVTGELFF.

The chain couples TRBV6-5 to TRBJ2-1. CDR3 length: 12 residues. CDR1 is MNHEY, CDR2 SVGAGI, per germline. The CDR3 is CASRNTVNEQFF.